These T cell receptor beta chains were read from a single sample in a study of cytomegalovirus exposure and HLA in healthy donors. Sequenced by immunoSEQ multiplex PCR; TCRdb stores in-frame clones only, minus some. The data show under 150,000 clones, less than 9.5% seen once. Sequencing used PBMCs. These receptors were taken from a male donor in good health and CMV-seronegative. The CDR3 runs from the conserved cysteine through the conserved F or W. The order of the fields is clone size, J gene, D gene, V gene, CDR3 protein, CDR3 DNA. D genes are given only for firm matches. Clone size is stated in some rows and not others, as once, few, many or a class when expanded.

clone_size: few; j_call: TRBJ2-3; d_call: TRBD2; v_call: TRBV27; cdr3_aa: CASHPLAGGPTDTQYF; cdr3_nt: TGTGCCAGCCATCCGCTAGCGGGAGGGCCCACAGATACGCAGTATTTT
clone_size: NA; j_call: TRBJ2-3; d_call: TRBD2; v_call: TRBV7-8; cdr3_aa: CASSLPNKLAGAPLSTDTQYF; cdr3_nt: TGTGCCAGCAGCTTACCTAATAAACTAGCGGGAGCCCCCCTTAGCACAGATACGCAGTATTTT
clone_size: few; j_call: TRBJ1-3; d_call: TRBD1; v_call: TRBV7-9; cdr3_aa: CASSFGGQGGNTIYF; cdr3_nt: TGTGCCAGCAGCTTCGGGGGACAGGGGGGAAACACCATATATTTT
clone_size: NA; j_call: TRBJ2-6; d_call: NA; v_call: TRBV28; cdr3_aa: CASSQRGSGANVLTF; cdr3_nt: TGTGCCAGCAGCCAACGGGGCTCTGGGGCCAACGTCCTGACTTTC
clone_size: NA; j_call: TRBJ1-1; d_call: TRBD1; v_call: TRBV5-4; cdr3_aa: CASSDRDRGTLYTEAFF; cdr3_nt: TGTGCCAGCAGCGATAGGGACAGGGGGACGCTCTACACTGAAGCTTTCTTT
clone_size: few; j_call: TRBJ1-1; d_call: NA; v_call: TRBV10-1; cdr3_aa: CASRDLVGGDMNTEAFF; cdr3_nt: TGCGCCAGCAGGGATCTTGTGGGGGGGGACATGAACACTGAAGCTTTCTTT
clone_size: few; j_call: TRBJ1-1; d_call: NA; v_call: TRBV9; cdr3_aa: CASSLREVYTEAFF; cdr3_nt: TGTGCCAGCTCACTTCGGGAGGTATACACTGAAGCTTTCTTT
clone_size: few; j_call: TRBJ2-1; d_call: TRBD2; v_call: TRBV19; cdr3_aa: CASSIDTSGYNEQFF; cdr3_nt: TGTGCCAGTAGTATAGATACTAGCGGTTACAATGAGCAGTTCTTC
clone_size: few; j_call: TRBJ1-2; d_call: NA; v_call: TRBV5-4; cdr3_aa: CASSLGTSVYDGYTF; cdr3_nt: TGTGCCAGCAGCTTGGGGACAAGCGTTTACGATGGCTACACCTTC
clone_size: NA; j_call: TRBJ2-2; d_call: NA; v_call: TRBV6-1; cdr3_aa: CASSAVRNTGELFF; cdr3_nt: TGTGCCAGCAGTGCAGTAAGGAACACCGGGGAGCTGTTTTTT
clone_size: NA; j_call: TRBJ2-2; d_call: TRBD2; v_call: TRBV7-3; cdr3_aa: CASRPGLVAGELFF; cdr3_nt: TGTGCCAGCAGACCGGGACTAGTGGCCGGGGAGCTGTTTTTT
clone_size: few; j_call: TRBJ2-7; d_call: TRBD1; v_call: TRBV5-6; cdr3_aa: CASTSWGQGHIYEQYF; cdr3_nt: TGTGCCAGCACCTCCTGGGGACAGGGTCATATTTACGAGCAGTACTTC
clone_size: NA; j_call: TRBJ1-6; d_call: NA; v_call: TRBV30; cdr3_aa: CAWSVQQGGNSPLHF; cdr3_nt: TGTGCCTGGAGTGTACAACAGGGTGGAAATTCACCCCTCCACTTT
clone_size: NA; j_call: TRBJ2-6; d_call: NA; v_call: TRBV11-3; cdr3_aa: CASSPGRTGANVLTF; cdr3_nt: TGTGCCAGCAGCCCAGGGAGGACTGGGGCCAACGTCCTGACTTTC
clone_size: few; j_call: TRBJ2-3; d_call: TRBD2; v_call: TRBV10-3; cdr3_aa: CAISETSGGRTDTQYF; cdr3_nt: TGTGCCATCAGTGAGACTAGCGGGGGGCGCACAGATACGCAGTATTTT
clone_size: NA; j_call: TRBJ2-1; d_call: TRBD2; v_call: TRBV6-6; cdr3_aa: CASSYGAGSWNEQFF; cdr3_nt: TGTGCCAGCAGTTACGGAGCGGGGAGTTGGAATGAGCAGTTCTTC
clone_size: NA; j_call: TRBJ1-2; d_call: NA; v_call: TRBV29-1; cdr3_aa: CSVDRKTGFGYTF; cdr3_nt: TGCAGCGTTGACCGTAAGACAGGTTTTGGCTACACCTTC
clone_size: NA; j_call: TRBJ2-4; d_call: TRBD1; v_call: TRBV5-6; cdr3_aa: CASSRDRLAKNIQYF; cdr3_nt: TGTGCCAGCAGCAGGGACAGACTAGCCAAAAACATTCAGTACTTC
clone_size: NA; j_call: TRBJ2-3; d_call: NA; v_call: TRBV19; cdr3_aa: CASSISGERRDTQYF; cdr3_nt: TGTGCCAGTAGTATATCGGGGGAGAGGCGGGATACGCAGTATTTT
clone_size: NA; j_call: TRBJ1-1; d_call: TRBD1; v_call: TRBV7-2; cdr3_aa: CASSSRTGGNTEAFF; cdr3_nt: TGTGCCAGCAGCTCCCGGACAGGGGGGAACACTGAAGCTTTCTTT
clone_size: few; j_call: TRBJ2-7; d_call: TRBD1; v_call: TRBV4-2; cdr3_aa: CASSQKPGQGPYEQYF; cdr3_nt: TGTGCCAGCAGCCAGAAACCGGGACAGGGCCCCTACGAGCAGTACTTC
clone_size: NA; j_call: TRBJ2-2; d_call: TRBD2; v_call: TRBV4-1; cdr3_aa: CASSHRLAGGQNTGELFF; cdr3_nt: TGCGCCAGCAGCCACCGACTAGCGGGGGGGCAGAACACCGGGGAGCTGTTTTTT
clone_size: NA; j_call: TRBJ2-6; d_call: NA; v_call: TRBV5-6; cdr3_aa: CASSLVGSGVSGANVLTF; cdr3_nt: TGTGCCAGCAGCTTGGTGGGTAGTGGAGTCTCTGGGGCCAACGTCCTGACTTTC
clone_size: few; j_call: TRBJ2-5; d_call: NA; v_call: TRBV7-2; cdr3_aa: CASSSGLARETQYF; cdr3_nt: TGTGCCAGCAGCTCGGGACTCGCACGGGAGACCCAGTACTTC
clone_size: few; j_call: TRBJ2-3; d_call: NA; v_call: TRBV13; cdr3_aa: CASSLGRVRGWTDTQYF; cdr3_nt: TGTGCCAGCAGCTTAGGCCGGGTTAGGGGGTGGACAGATACGCAGTATTTT
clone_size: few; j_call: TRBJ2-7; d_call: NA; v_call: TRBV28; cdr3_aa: CASSGGVGYEQYF; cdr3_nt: TGTGCCAGCAGTGGCGGGGTCGGCTACGAGCAGTACTTC
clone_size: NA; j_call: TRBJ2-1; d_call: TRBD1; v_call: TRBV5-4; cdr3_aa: CASSLAGTGSHEQFF; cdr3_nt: TGTGCCAGCAGCTTGGCCGGGACAGGGTCTCATGAGCAGTTCTTC
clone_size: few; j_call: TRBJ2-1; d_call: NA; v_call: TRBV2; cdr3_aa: CASTRSYNEQFF; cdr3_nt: TGTGCCAGCACTCGGTCCTACAATGAGCAGTTCTTC
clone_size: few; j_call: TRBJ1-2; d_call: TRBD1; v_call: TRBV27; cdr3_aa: CASRDRGDGYTF; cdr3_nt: TGTGCCAGCAGGGACAGGGGGGATGGCTACACCTTC
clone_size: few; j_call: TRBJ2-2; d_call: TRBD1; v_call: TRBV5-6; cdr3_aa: CASSWVRGRTGELFF; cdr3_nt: TGTGCCAGCAGCTGGGTCAGGGGGCGTACCGGGGAGCTGTTTTTT
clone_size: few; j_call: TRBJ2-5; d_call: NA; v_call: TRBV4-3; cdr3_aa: CASSQDRGQTQYF; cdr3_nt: TGCGCCAGCAGCCAAGACAGGGGACAGACCCAGTACTTC
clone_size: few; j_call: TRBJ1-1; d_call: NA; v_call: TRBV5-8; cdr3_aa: CASSRRGDGDTEAFF; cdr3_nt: TGTGCCAGCAGCCGCCGCGGGGACGGGGACACTGAAGCTTTCTTT
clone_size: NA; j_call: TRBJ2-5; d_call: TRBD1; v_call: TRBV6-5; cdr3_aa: CASSVGAGGQETQYF; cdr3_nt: TGTGCCAGCAGCGTCGGGGCAGGGGGCCAAGAGACCCAGTACTTC
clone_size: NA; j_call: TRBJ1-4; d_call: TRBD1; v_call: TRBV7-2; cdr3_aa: CASSLGPEQGGEKLFF; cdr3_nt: TGTGCCAGCAGCTTAGGCCCCGAACAGGGGGGTGAAAAACTGTTTTTT
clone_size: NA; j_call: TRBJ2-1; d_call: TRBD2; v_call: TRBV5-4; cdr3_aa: CASSFSSGSRSNEQFF; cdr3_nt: TGTGCCAGCAGCTTTTCTAGCGGGAGTAGGTCCAATGAGCAGTTCTTC
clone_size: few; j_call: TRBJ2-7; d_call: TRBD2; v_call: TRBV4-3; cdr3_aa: CASSQEIAAGVDEQYF; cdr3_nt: TGCGCCAGCAGCCAAGAGATTGCAGCGGGAGTCGACGAGCAGTACTTC
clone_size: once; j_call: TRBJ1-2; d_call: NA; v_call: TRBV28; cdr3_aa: CASSSTGQINYGYTF; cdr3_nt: TGTGCCAGCAGTTCAACGGGACAAATTAACTATGGCTACACCTTC
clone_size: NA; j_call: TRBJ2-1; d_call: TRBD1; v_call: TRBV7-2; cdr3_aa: CASSAQGALYYNEQFF; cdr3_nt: TGTGCCAGCAGCGCACAGGGGGCTCTCTACTACAATGAGCAGTTCTTC
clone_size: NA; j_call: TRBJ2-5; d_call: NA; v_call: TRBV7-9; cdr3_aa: CASSFGYREGGETQYF; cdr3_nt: TGTGCCAGCAGCTTCGGATACAGGGAAGGAGGAGAGACCCAGTACTTC
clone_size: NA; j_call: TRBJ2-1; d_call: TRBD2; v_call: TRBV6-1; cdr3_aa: CASMAGGTYNEQFF; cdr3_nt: TGTGCCAGCATGGCGGGGGGGACCTACAATGAGCAGTTCTTC
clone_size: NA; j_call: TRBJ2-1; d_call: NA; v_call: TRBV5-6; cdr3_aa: CASSPRREIECNEQFF; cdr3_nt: TGTGCCAGCAGCCCACGCCGGGAAATCGAATGCAATGAGCAGTTCTTC
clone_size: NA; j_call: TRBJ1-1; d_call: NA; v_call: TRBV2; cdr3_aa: CASSEFRQSPYTEAFF; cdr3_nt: TGTGCCAGCAGTGAATTTCGACAGTCCCCTTACACTGAAGCTTTCTTT
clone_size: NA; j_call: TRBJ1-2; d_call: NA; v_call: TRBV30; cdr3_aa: CAWSGAGINYGYTF; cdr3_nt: TGTGCCTGGAGCGGAGCGGGCATTAACTATGGCTACACCTTC
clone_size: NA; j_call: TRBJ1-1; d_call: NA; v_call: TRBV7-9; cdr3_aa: CASSGRGALNTEAFF; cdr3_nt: TGTGCCAGCAGCGGTCGGGGGGCCTTGAACACTGAAGCTTTCTTT
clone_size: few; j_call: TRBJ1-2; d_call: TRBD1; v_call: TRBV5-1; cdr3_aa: CASSLGQGYYGYTF; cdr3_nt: TGCGCCAGCAGCTTAGGACAGGGTTACTATGGCTACACCTTC
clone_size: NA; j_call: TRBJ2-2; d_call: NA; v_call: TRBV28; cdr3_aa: CASSLPPRHTGELFF; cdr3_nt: TGTGCCAGCAGTTTACCCCCCAGGCACACCGGGGAGCTGTTTTTT
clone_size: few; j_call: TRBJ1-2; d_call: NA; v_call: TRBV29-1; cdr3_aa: CSGADNYGYTF; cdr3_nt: TGCAGCGGCGCCGATAACTATGGCTACACCTTC
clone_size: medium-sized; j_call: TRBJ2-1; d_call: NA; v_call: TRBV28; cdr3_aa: CASGPVLYNEQFF; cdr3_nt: TGTGCCAGCGGTCCAGTCCTCTACAATGAGCAGTTCTTC
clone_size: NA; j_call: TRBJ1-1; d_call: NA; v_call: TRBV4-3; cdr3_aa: CASTQKSGIFTEAFF; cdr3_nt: TGCGCCAGCACCCAAAAATCTGGCATTTTCACTGAAGCTTTCTTT
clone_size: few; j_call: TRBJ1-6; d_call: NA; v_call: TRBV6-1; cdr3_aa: CASSEPPSSYNSPLHF; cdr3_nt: TGTGCCAGCAGTGAACCTCCGAGCTCCTATAATTCACCCCTCCACTTT